This T cell receptor beta chain was sequenced for a study of blood T cell repertoires in COVID-19. Study-wide background: Sites in the United States, Italy and Spain provided acute and convalescent COVID-19 samples. T cells, B-cell-depleted T cells, or PBMCs supplied cDNA or gDNA.

V lost 4 bases to trimming and J lost 5 bases, with 15 bases between them. The CDR3 consists of 14 residues. Germline CDR1 and CDR2: SGHNT and YYREEE (reference sequence). Authors' analysis steps: Reference gene primer amplification gave estimated nucleated cell counts. The table came from immunoSEQ multiplex PCR; TCRdb's copy has only in-frame clones and leaves some out. The D gene and trimming were derived from the DNA, and the V and J assignments and clone size from that table. Altogether 120,000 or so clones are present, around 86% being singletons, with the ten largest covering approximately 6.6%.

The origin of this receptor is an elderly man with active or convalescent COVID-19. Sequenced sample: peripheral blood. J is TRBJ2-5 and V is TRBV5-4; possible D gene TRBD1, 6 bases. The CDR3 reads CASSRPQGTETQYF. CDR3 DNA sequence: TGTGCCAGCAGCCGCCCACAGGGTACGGAGACCCAGTACTTC.